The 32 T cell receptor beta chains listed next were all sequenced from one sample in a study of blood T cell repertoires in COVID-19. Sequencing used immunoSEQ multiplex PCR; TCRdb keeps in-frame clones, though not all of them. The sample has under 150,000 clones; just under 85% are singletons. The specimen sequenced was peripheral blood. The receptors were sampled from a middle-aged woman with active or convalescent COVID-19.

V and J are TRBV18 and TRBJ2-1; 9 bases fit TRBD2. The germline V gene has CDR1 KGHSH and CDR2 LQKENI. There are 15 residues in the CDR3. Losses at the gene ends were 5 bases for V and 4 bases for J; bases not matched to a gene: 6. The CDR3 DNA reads TGTGCCAGCTCAGCGCTAGCGGGACCTTACAATGAGCAGTTCTTC. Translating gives CASSALAGPYNEQFF.

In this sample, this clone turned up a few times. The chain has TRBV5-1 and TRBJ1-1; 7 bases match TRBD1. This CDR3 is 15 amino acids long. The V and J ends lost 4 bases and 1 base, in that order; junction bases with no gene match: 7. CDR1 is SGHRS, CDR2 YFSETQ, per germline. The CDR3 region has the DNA TGCGCCAGCAGCCGGCAGGGGGGTTGGAACACTGAAGCTTTCTTT. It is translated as CASSRQGGWNTEAFF.

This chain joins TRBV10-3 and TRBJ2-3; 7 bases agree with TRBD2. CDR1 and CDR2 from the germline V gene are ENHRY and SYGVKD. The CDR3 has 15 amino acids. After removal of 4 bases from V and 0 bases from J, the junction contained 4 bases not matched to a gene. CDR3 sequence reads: CAISGGGTSTDTQYF. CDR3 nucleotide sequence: TGTGCCATCAGTGGGGGGGGGACTAGCACAGATACGCAGTATTTT.

CDR3 in amino acids: CASRGQIQETQYF. The CDR3 DNA sequence: TGTGCCAGCAGGGGACAGATACAAGAGACCCAGTACTTC. The chain employs TRBV28 and TRBJ2-5, with 7 bases fitting TRBD1. This CDR3 is 13 amino acids long. With 6 bases clipped from V and 2 bases from J, the junction kept 3 bases outside the gene matches. The germline V gene encodes CDR1 MDHEN and CDR2 SYDVKM.

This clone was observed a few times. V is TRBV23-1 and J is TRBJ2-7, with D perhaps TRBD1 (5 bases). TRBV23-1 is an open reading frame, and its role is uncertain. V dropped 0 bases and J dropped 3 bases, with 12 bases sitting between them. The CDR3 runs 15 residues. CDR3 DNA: TGCGCCAGCAGTCAATCCGGCAGGGAATTCTACGAGCAGTACTTC. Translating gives CASSQSGREFYEQYF.

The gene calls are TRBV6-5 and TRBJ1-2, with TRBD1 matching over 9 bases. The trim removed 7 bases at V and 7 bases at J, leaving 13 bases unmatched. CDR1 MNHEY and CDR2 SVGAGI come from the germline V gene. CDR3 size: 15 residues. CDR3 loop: CASIPGGTGISGYTF. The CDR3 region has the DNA TGTGCCAGCATTCCGGGGGGGACAGGGATAAGTGGCTACACCTTC.

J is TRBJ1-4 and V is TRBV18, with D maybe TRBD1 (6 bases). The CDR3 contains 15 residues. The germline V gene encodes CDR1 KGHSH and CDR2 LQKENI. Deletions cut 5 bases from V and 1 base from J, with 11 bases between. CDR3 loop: CASSTGGGTNEKLFF. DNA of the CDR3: TGTGCCAGCTCAACGGGGGGCGGAACTAATGAAAAACTGTTTTTT.

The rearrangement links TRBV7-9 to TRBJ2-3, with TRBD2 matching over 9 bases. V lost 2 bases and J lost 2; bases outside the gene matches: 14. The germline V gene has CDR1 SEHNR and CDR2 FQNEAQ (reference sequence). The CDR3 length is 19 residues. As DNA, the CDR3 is TGTGCCAGCAGCTTATCACGGGGGTTTGGACTAGCGAACACAGATACGCAGTATTTT. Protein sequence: CASSLSRGFGLANTDTQYF.

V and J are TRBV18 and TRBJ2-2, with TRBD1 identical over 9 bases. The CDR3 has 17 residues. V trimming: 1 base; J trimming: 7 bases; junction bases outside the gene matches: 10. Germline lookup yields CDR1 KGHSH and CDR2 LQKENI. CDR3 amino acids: CASSPRAQGATDGELFF. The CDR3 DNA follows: TGTGCCAGCTCACCACGAGCACAGGGGGCGACAGACGGGGAGCTGTTTTTT.

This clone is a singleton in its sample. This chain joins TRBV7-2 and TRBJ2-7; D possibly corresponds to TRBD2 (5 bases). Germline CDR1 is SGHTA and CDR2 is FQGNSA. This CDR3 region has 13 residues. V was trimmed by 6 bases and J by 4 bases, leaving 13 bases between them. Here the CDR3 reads CASSIGSRYEQYF. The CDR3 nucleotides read TGTGCCAGCAGTATAGGGAGCAGATACGAGCAGTACTTC.

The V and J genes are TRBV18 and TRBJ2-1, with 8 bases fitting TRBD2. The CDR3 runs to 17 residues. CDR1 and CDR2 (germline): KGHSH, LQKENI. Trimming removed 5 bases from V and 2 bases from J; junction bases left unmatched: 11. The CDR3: CASSSYAAGGTYNEQFF. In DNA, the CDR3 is TGTGCCAGCTCATCATACGCTGCGGGGGGAACCTACAATGAGCAGTTCTTC.

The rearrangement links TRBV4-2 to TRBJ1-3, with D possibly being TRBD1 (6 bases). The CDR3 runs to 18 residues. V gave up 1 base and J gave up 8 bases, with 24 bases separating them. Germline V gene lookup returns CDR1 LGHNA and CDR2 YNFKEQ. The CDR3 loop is CASSQAVKTQGHGDTIYF. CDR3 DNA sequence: TGTGCCAGCAGCCAAGCGGTGAAAACACAGGGTCACGGGGACACCATATATTTT.

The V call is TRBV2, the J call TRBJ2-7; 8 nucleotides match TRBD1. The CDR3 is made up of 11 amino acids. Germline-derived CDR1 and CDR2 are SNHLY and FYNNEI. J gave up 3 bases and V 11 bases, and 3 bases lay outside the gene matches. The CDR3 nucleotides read TGTGCCGGGGGACAGGACTACGAGCAGTACTTC. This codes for CAGGQDYEQYF. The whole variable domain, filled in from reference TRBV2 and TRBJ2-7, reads EPEVTQTPSHQVTQMGQEVILRCVPISNHLYFYWYRQILGQKVEFLVSFYNNEISEKSEIFDDQFSVERPDGSNFTLKIRSTKLEDSAMYFCAGGQDYEQYFGPGTRLTVT.

CDR3 in DNA: TGTGCCACCAGCAGAGATCGGGGGATGGAGGCCCTAAACTATGGCTACACCTTC. Protein sequence: CATSRDRGMEALNYGYTF. This rearrangement joins TRBV15 to TRBJ1-2; possibly TRBD1 for D (5 bases). The CDR3 has 18 amino acids. The V end was cut by 0 bases, the J end by 2 bases, with 19 bases between. CDR1 LNHNV and CDR2 YYDKDF come from the germline V gene (reference sequence).

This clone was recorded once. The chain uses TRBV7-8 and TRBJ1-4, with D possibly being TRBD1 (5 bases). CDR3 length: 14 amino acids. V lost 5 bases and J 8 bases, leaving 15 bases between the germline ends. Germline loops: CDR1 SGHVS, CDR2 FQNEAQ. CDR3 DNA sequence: TGTGCCAGCAGCCGAGTAGGGGTAGGGGAAAAACTGTTTTTT. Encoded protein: CASSRVGVGEKLFF.

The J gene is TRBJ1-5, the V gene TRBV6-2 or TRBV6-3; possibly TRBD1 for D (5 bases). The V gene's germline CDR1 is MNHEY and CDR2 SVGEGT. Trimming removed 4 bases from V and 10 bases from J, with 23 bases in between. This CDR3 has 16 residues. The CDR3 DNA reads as TGTGCCAGCAGTTCGGGACGGGGGGTTTTATTCAGCCCCCAGCATTTT. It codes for CASSSGRGVLFSPQHF.

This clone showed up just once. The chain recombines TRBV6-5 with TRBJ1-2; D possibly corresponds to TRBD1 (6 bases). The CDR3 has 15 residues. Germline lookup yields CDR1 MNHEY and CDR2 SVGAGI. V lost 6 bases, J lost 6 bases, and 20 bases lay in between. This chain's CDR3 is CASRVQGLPVNGYTF. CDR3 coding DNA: TGTGCCAGCAGGGTACAGGGTCTCCCAGTCAATGGCTACACCTTC.

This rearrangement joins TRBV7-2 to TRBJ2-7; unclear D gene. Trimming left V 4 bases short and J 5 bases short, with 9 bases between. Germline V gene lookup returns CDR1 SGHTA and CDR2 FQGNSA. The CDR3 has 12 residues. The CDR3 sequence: CASSSMADEQYF. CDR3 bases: TGTGCCAGCAGCTCGATGGCGGACGAGCAGTACTTC.

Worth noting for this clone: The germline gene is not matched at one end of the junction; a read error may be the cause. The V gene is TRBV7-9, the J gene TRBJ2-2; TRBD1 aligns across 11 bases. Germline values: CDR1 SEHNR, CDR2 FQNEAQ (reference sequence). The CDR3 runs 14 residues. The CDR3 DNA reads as TGTGCCAGCAGGCGGGACAGGGGGACCGGGGAGATGTTTTTT. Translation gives CASRRDRGTGEMFF.

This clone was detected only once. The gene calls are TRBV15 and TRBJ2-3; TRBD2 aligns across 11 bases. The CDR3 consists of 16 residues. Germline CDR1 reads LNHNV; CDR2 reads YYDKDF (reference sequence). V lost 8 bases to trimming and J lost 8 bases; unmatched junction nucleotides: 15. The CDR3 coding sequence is TGTGCCACCGACGGGGGTAGCGGGAGGGCTCTTCGTACGCAGTATTTT. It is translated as CATDGGSGRALRTQYF.

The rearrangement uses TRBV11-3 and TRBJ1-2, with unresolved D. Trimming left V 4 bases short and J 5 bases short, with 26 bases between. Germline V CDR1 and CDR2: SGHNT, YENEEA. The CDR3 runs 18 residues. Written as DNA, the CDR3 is TGTGCCAGCAGCTACGAGACATCGCGCCCTTGCCCCTCATATGGCTACACCTTC. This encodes CASSYETSRPCPSYGYTF.

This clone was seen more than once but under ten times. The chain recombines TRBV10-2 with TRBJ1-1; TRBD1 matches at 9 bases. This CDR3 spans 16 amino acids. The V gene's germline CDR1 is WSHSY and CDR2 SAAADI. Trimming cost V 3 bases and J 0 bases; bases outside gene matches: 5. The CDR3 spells CASSDFGTGMNTEAFF. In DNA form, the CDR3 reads TGCGCCAGCAGTGATTTTGGGACAGGGATGAACACTGAAGCTTTCTTT.

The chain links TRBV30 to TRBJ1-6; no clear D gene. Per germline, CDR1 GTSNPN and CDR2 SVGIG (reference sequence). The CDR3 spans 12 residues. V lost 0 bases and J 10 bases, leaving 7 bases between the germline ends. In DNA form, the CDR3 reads TGTGCCTGGAGTGTATGGGCGTCACCCCTCCACTTT. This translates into CAWSVWASPLHF.

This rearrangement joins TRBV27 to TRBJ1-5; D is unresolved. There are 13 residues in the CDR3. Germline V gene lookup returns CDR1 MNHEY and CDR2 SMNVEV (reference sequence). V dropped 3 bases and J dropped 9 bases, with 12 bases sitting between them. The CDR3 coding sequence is TGTGCCAGCAGTTTGGGCAGGCTGGGGCCCCAGCATTTT. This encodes CASSLGRLGPQHF.

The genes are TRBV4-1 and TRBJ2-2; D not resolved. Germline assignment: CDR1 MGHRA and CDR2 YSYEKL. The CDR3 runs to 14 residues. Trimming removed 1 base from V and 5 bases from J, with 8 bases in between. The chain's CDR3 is CASSQVVTTGELFF. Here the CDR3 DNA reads TGCGCCAGCAGCCAAGTAGTTACGACCGGGGAGCTGTTTTTT.

In DNA, the CDR3 is TGTGCCAGCAGCTTAGCTGGGGGACTTTCATACAATGAGCAGTTCTTC. This codes for CASSLAGGLSYNEQFF. V is TRBV7-2 and J is TRBJ2-1; D is possibly TRBD2 (6 bases). Trimming shortened V by 0 bases and J by 4 bases, and 13 bases separated the two germline ends. CDR3 length equals 16 residues. Germline assignment: CDR1 SGHTA and CDR2 FQGNSA. Based on the CDR3 plus reference TRBV7-2 and TRBJ2-1, the full variable domain is GAGVSQSPSNKVTEKGKDVELRCDPISGHTALYWYRQSLGQGLEFLIYFQGNSAPDKSGLPSDRFSAERTGGSVSTLTIQRTQQEDSAVYLCASSLAGGLSYNEQFFGPGTRLTVL.

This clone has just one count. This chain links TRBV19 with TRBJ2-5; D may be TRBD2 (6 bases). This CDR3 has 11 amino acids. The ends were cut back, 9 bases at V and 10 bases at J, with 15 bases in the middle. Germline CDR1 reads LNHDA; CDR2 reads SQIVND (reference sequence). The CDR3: CASRDLGGQYF. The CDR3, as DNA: TGTGCCAGCAGGGACCTCGGGGGCCAGTACTTC.

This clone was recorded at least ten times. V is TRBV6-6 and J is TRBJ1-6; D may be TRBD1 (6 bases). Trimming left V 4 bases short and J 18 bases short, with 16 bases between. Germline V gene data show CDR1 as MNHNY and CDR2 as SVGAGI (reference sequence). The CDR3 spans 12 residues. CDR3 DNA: TGTGCCAGCAGTTCCCCCGGGGGGCTGCCCCACTTT. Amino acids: CASSSPGGLPHF.

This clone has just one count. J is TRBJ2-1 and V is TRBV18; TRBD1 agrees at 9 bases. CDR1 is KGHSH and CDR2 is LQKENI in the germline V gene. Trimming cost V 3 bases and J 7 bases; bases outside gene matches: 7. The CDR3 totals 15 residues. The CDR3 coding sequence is TGTGCCAGCTCACCGGACAGGGGCGCTCGGAATGAGCAGTTCTTC. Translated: CASSPDRGARNEQFF.

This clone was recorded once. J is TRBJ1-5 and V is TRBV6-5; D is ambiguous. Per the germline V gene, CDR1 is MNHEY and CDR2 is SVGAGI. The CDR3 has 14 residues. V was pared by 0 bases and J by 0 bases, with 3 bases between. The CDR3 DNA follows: TGTGCCAGCAGTTACTCCTATAGCAATCAGCCCCAGCATTTT. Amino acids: CASSYSYSNQPQHF.

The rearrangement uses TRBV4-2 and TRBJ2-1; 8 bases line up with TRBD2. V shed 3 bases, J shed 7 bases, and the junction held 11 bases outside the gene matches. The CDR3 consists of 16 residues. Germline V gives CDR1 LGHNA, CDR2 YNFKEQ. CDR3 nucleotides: TGTGCCAGCAGCCAGGTGACCCCATTAGCGGGGAATGAGCAGTTCTTC. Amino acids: CASSQVTPLAGNEQFF.

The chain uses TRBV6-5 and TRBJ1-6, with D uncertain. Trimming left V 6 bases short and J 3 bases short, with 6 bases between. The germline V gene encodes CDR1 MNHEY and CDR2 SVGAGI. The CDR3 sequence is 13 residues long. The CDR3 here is CASRGSYNSPLHF. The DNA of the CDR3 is TGTGCCAGCAGGGGCAGCTATAATTCACCCCTCCACTTT.